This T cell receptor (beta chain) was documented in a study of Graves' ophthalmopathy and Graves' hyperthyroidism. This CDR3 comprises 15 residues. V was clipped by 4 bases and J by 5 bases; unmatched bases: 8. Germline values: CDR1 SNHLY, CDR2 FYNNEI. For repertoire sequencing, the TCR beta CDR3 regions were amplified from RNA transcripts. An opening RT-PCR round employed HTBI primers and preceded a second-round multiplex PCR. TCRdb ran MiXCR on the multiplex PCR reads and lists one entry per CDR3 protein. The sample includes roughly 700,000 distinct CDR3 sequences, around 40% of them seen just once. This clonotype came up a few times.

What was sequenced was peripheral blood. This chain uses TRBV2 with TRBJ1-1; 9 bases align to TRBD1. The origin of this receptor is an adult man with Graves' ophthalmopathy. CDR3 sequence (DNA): TGTGCCAGCAGTGGCTCTAGACAGGGGGATACTGAAGCTTTCTTT. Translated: CASSGSRQGDTEAFF.